This is a list of T cell receptor beta chains from one sample in a study of blood T cell repertoires in COVID-19. Data came from immunoSEQ multiplex PCR; TCRdb stores just in-frame clones and leaves some out. Of some 110,000 clones listed, approximately 88% are singletons. Sequencing was performed on peripheral blood. These receptors were taken from a human donor in a cohort sampled during active COVID-19. The CDR3 runs from the conserved cysteine through the conserved F or W. The D gene is left open where the match is weak. The size field is filled for only some rows; it gives once, few, many or a size class.

d_call: -
j_call: TRBJ2-7
clone_size: -
v_call: TRBV20-1
cdr3_aa: CSGQGTYEQYF
cdr3_nt: TGCAGTGGTCAGGGAACCTACGAGCAGTACTTC

d_call: TRBD1
j_call: TRBJ1-4
clone_size: -
v_call: TRBV14
cdr3_aa: CASSPRQGTEKLFF
cdr3_nt: TGTGCCAGCAGCCCCCGACAGGGAACGGAAAAACTGTTTTTT

d_call: -
j_call: TRBJ2-1
clone_size: -
v_call: TRBV2
cdr3_aa: CASSVVRGDEQFF
cdr3_nt: TGTGCCAGCAGTGTTGTCCGCGGGGATGAGCAGTTCTTC

d_call: -
j_call: TRBJ2-1
clone_size: -
v_call: TRBV28
cdr3_aa: CASPGPSNNEQFF
cdr3_nt: TGTGCCAGCCCGGGTCCCTCTAACAATGAGCAGTTCTTC

d_call: TRBD1
j_call: TRBJ2-1
clone_size: -
v_call: TRBV6-1
cdr3_aa: CASSEGLRGQGSYNEQFF
cdr3_nt: TGTGCCAGCAGTGAAGGTCTGAGGGGACAGGGCAGCTACAATGAGCAGTTCTTC

d_call: -
j_call: TRBJ1-3
clone_size: -
v_call: TRBV11-3
cdr3_aa: CASSLNRINTIYF
cdr3_nt: TGTGCCAGCAGCTTAAACAGGATAAACACCATATATTTT

d_call: -
j_call: TRBJ1-5
clone_size: -
v_call: TRBV6-5
cdr3_aa: CASSHGQSNQPQHF
cdr3_nt: TGTGCCAGCAGCCATGGACAGAGCAATCAGCCCCAGCATTTT

d_call: -
j_call: TRBJ1-2
clone_size: few
v_call: TRBV19
cdr3_aa: CASTIGTSGYTF
cdr3_nt: TGTGCCAGTACGATTGGCACGTCTGGCTACACCTTC

d_call: TRBD1
j_call: TRBJ2-7
clone_size: -
v_call: TRBV2
cdr3_aa: CASSEGVGGYYEQYF
cdr3_nt: TGTGCCAGCAGTGAAGGGGTAGGGGGCTACTACGAGCAGTACTTC

d_call: -
j_call: TRBJ2-1
clone_size: -
v_call: TRBV6-5
cdr3_aa: CASTTYGQVYNEQFF
cdr3_nt: TGTGCCAGCACCACATATGGACAAGTCTACAATGAGCAGTTCTTC

d_call: TRBD1
j_call: TRBJ1-2
clone_size: -
v_call: TRBV6-5
cdr3_aa: CASNPGQTNNYGYTF
cdr3_nt: TGTGCCAGCAATCCGGGACAGACTAATAACTATGGCTACACCTTC

d_call: -
j_call: TRBJ1-3
clone_size: -
v_call: TRBV19
cdr3_aa: CASSTGGAGNTIYF
cdr3_nt: TGTGCCAGTAGTACGGGAGGAGCTGGAAACACCATATATTTT

d_call: TRBD1
j_call: TRBJ2-7
clone_size: -
v_call: TRBV5-1
cdr3_aa: CASSFDRTGDYEQYF
cdr3_nt: TGCGCCAGCAGCTTTGACCGGACAGGAGACTACGAGCAGTACTTC

d_call: TRBD1
j_call: TRBJ1-4
clone_size: -
v_call: TRBV6-6
cdr3_aa: CASSYTTGENEKLFF
cdr3_nt: TGTGCCAGCAGTTACACAACAGGGGAGAATGAAAAACTGTTTTTT

d_call: TRBD1
j_call: TRBJ1-2
clone_size: few
v_call: TRBV24-1
cdr3_aa: CATRGDRESAGYTF
cdr3_nt: TGTGCCACCAGGGGAGACAGGGAGAGCGCTGGCTACACCTTC

d_call: -
j_call: TRBJ1-5
clone_size: -
v_call: TRBV19
cdr3_aa: CASSKISRTYSNQPQHF
cdr3_nt: TGTGCCAGTAGTAAAATCTCCCGCACCTATAGCAATCAGCCCCAGCATTTT

d_call: -
j_call: TRBJ2-7
clone_size: -
v_call: TRBV29-1
cdr3_aa: CSVTQGSYEQYF
cdr3_nt: TGCAGCGTTACCCAGGGTTCCTACGAGCAGTACTTC

d_call: -
j_call: TRBJ1-1
clone_size: -
v_call: TRBV7-8
cdr3_aa: CASSLTTGIMNTEAFF
cdr3_nt: TGTGCCAGCAGCTTAACCACAGGGATCATGAACACTGAAGCTTTCTTT

d_call: -
j_call: TRBJ1-2
clone_size: -
v_call: TRBV29-1
cdr3_aa: CSVDSYGYTF
cdr3_nt: TGCAGCGTCGACAGCTATGGCTACACCTTC

d_call: TRBD2
j_call: TRBJ2-7
clone_size: -
v_call: TRBV11-2
cdr3_aa: CASSSYQGLAYYEQYF
cdr3_nt: TGTGCCAGCAGCTCCTATCAAGGACTAGCGTACTACGAGCAGTACTTC

d_call: TRBD1
j_call: TRBJ1-2
clone_size: -
v_call: TRBV29-1
cdr3_aa: CSVWTGGGYGYTF
cdr3_nt: TGCAGCGTGTGGACAGGGGGCGGCTATGGCTACACCTTC

d_call: -
j_call: TRBJ2-3
clone_size: -
v_call: TRBV6-5
cdr3_aa: CASRAGTDTQYF
cdr3_nt: TGTGCCAGCAGAGCGGGCACAGATACGCAGTATTTT

d_call: -
j_call: TRBJ2-7
clone_size: once
v_call: TRBV24-1
cdr3_aa: CATSDPARTYEQYF
cdr3_nt: TGTGCCACCAGTGATCCTGCCAGAACCTACGAGCAGTACTTC

d_call: -
j_call: TRBJ1-2
clone_size: -
v_call: TRBV7-2
cdr3_aa: CASSLWGGRDLDGYTF
cdr3_nt: TGTGCCAGCAGCTTGTGGGGGGGCAGGGACCTCGATGGCTACACCTTC

d_call: -
j_call: TRBJ1-5
clone_size: -
v_call: TRBV15
cdr3_aa: CATSRATGYSNQPQHF
cdr3_nt: TGTGCCACCAGCAGAGCTACAGGTTATAGCAATCAGCCCCAGCATTTT

d_call: TRBD1
j_call: TRBJ1-1
clone_size: -
v_call: TRBV6-6
cdr3_aa: CASSYSDRGPSEAFF
cdr3_nt: TGTGCCAGCAGTTACTCAGACAGGGGCCCTTCGGAAGCTTTCTTT

d_call: -
j_call: TRBJ1-3
clone_size: -
v_call: TRBV5-5
cdr3_aa: CASKALMTGNTIYF
cdr3_nt: TGTGCCAGCAAGGCTTTAATGACAGGAAACACCATATATTTT

d_call: TRBD1
j_call: TRBJ1-4
clone_size: few
v_call: TRBV12-5
cdr3_aa: CASGTGTGPNEKLFF
cdr3_nt: TGTGCTAGTGGTACCGGGACAGGGCCCAATGAAAAACTGTTTTTT

d_call: -
j_call: TRBJ1-5
clone_size: -
v_call: TRBV7-2
cdr3_aa: CASTLSVGGRSQPQHF
cdr3_nt: TGTGCCAGCACCCTTAGCGTGGGGGGAAGGAGTCAGCCCCAGCATTTT

d_call: -
j_call: TRBJ1-5
clone_size: -
v_call: TRBV28
cdr3_aa: CASRRTGVGFSNQPQHF
cdr3_nt: TGTGCCAGCAGACGCACAGGCGTGGGGTTTAGCAATCAGCCCCAGCATTTT

d_call: -
j_call: TRBJ2-7
clone_size: -
v_call: TRBV28
cdr3_aa: CASSYLDRNYEQYF
cdr3_nt: TGTGCCAGCAGTTATCTAGACAGGAACTACGAGCAGTACTTC

d_call: -
j_call: TRBJ2-3
clone_size: -
v_call: TRBV12-5
cdr3_aa: CASGLGAVGADTQYF
cdr3_nt: TGTGCTAGTGGTTTGGGAGCTGTAGGGGCAGATACGCAGTATTTT

d_call: -
j_call: TRBJ2-1
clone_size: -
v_call: TRBV7-3
cdr3_aa: CASSLFGISSYNEQFF
cdr3_nt: TGTGCCAGCAGCTTATTCGGGATTAGCTCCTACAATGAGCAGTTCTTC

d_call: -
j_call: TRBJ1-2
clone_size: -
v_call: TRBV4-2
cdr3_aa: CASSQELIRGGYTF
cdr3_nt: TGTGCCAGCAGCCAAGAATTGATACGGGGTGGCTACACCTTC

d_call: TRBD1
j_call: TRBJ1-1
clone_size: -
v_call: TRBV4-3
cdr3_aa: CASSIHGTGNTEAFF
cdr3_nt: TGCGCCAGCAGCATCCACGGGACAGGGAACACTGAAGCTTTCTTT

d_call: TRBD2
j_call: TRBJ2-7
clone_size: -
v_call: TRBV6-5
cdr3_aa: CASRRLAGPYEQYF
cdr3_nt: TGTGCCAGCAGACGACTAGCGGGGCCCTACGAGCAGTACTTC

d_call: -
j_call: TRBJ2-2
clone_size: -
v_call: TRBV10-3
cdr3_aa: CAISALLTVGPINTGELFF
cdr3_nt: TGTGCCATCAGCGCCCTCTTGACAGTGGGCCCCATTAACACCGGGGAGCTGTTTTTT

d_call: TRBD1
j_call: TRBJ1-2
clone_size: -
v_call: TRBV13
cdr3_aa: CASSLTGGRHGYTF
cdr3_nt: TGTGCCAGCAGCCTTACAGGGGGCCGTCATGGCTACACCTTC

d_call: -
j_call: TRBJ2-3
clone_size: -
v_call: TRBV25-1
cdr3_aa: CASSETRQFTDTQYF
cdr3_nt: TGTGCCAGCAGTGAAACTCGACAGTTCACAGATACGCAGTATTTT

d_call: TRBD1
j_call: TRBJ1-2
clone_size: once
v_call: TRBV27
cdr3_aa: CASSFLGQGLDGYTF
cdr3_nt: TGTGCCAGCAGTTTTCTGGGACAGGGGTTAGATGGCTACACCTTC

d_call: -
j_call: TRBJ2-3
clone_size: -
v_call: TRBV6-5
cdr3_aa: CASIATGGTDTQYF
cdr3_nt: TGTGCCAGCATCGCGACAGGAGGCACAGATACGCAGTATTTT

d_call: -
j_call: TRBJ2-4
clone_size: -
v_call: TRBV7-2
cdr3_aa: CASSPRSNIQYF
cdr3_nt: TGTGCCAGCAGCCCTCGGTCAAACATTCAGTACTTC

d_call: TRBD1
j_call: TRBJ2-6
clone_size: -
v_call: TRBV7-3
cdr3_aa: CASSLGGTDLSGANVLTF
cdr3_nt: TGTGCCAGCAGCTTAGGTGGGACAGACCTCTCTGGGGCCAACGTCCTGACTTTC

d_call: TRBD2
j_call: TRBJ2-4
clone_size: -
v_call: TRBV5-1
cdr3_aa: CASSLAGTSGAKNIQYF
cdr3_nt: TGCGCCAGCAGCTTGGCCGGGACTAGCGGAGCCAAAAACATTCAGTACTTC

d_call: TRBD1
j_call: TRBJ1-6
clone_size: -
v_call: TRBV15
cdr3_aa: CATSRTPGTDNSPLHF
cdr3_nt: TGTGCCACCAGCAGAACTCCCGGGACAGATAATTCACCCCTCCACTTT

d_call: TRBD2
j_call: TRBJ2-1
clone_size: few
v_call: TRBV28
cdr3_aa: CAGRTSGRNEQFF
cdr3_nt: TGTGCCGGGAGGACTAGCGGGAGGAATGAGCAGTTCTTC

d_call: TRBD1
j_call: TRBJ2-7
clone_size: -
v_call: TRBV19
cdr3_aa: CASIARQGPYEQYF
cdr3_nt: TGTGCCAGTATTGCGCGACAGGGACCCTACGAGCAGTACTTC

d_call: -
j_call: TRBJ1-5
clone_size: -
v_call: TRBV6-1
cdr3_aa: CASSEAGRLQPQHF
cdr3_nt: TGTGCCAGCAGTGAAGCGGGGCGTCTTCAGCCCCAGCATTTT

d_call: -
j_call: TRBJ1-6
clone_size: few
v_call: TRBV19
cdr3_aa: CASSASTDTNSPLHF
cdr3_nt: TGTGCCAGTAGTGCCTCGACAGATACTAATTCACCCCTCCACTTT

d_call: TRBD1
j_call: TRBJ1-3
clone_size: -
v_call: TRBV12-3/TRBV12-4
cdr3_aa: CASSSPRGDKDF
cdr3_nt: TGTGCCAGCAGTTCACCCAGGGGGGATAAGGATTTT

d_call: -
j_call: TRBJ2-3
clone_size: -
v_call: TRBV28
cdr3_aa: CASSYEAGSVDTQYF
cdr3_nt: TGTGCCAGCAGTTATGAAGCGGGTTCGGTTGATACGCAGTATTTT

d_call: -
j_call: TRBJ2-2
clone_size: -
v_call: TRBV5-3
cdr3_aa: CARRWTDTGELFF
cdr3_nt: TGTGCCAGAAGATGGACTGACACCGGGGAGCTGTTTTTT

d_call: TRBD2
j_call: TRBJ2-7
clone_size: -
v_call: TRBV29-1
cdr3_aa: CSVAPGGLEQYF
cdr3_nt: TGCAGCGTCGCCCCGGGAGGGCTCGAGCAGTACTTC

d_call: TRBD2
j_call: TRBJ2-1
clone_size: -
v_call: TRBV7-2
cdr3_aa: CASSPRTSGGAYNEQFF
cdr3_nt: TGTGCCAGCAGCCCGCGGACTAGCGGGGGGGCCTACAATGAGCAGTTCTTC

d_call: -
j_call: TRBJ1-1
clone_size: -
v_call: TRBV3-1/TRBV3-2
cdr3_aa: CASSQDFRAFF
cdr3_nt: TGTGCCAGCAGCCAAGACTTCCGAGCTTTCTTT